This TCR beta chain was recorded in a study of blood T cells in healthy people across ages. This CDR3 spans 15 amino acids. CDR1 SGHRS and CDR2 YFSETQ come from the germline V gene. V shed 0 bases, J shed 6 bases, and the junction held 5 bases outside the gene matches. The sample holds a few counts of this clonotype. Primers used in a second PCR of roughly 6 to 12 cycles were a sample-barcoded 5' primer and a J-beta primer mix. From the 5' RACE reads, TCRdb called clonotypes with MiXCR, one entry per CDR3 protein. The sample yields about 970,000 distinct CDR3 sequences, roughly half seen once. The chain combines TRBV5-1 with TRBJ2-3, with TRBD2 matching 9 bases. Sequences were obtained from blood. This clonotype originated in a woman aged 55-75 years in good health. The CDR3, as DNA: TGCGCCAGCAGCTTGGTGGCTAGCGGGATTGATACGCAGTATTTT. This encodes CASSLVASGIDTQYF.